What follows are 32 T cell receptor beta chains derived from one specimen sequenced in a study of T cells after yellow fever vaccination. TCRdb fed the 5' RACE reads into MiXCR, producing one record per CDR3 protein. The sample records approximately 300,000 distinct CDR3 sequences, 13% being singletons. Here the sequenced sample was CD4+ T cells sorted from PBMCs, taken 45 days after the yellow fever booster vaccination. Receptors originate from a man younger than 45 who received the YFV17D yellow fever vaccine.

This chain joins TRBV20-1 and TRBJ1-2, with D maybe TRBD1 (6 bases). The CDR3 consists of 11 residues. V was shortened by 5 bases and J by 4 bases, with 8 bases between the two germline ends. In germline, CDR1 is DFQATT, CDR2 SNEGSKA (reference sequence). The CDR3 nucleotides are TGCAGTGCTTCGGACAGCTATGGCTACACCTTC. Translating gives CSASDSYGYTF.

The V and J genes are TRBV20-1 and TRBJ2-3, with a tentative D call TRBD2 (6 bases). The CDR3 sequence is 13 residues long. The germline V gene has CDR1 DFQATT and CDR2 SNEGSKA (reference sequence). V was trimmed by 6 bases and J by 4 bases, leaving 14 bases between them. CDR3 DNA: TGCAGTGCCCCGGGGAGGTCAGCAGATACGCAGTATTTT. Translation: CSAPGRSADTQYF.

The V and J genes are TRBV6-1 and TRBJ1-1; 8 bases agree with TRBD1. Germline V lookup: CDR1 MNHNS, CDR2 SASEGT. The ends lost 4 bases at V and 3 bases at J; junction bases unmatched: 1. The CDR3 spans 13 residues. In DNA form, the CDR3 reads TGTGCCAGCAGTGCGGACAGGGACACTGAAGCTTTCTTT. This codes for CASSADRDTEAFF.

This clonotype was counted between two and nine times. The chain joins TRBV6-5 to TRBJ2-2, with 7 nucleotides matching TRBD2. CDR1 and CDR2 (germline): MNHEY, SVGAGI. V shed 7 bases, J shed 6 bases, and the junction held 14 bases outside the gene matches. The CDR3 extends over 16 amino acids. CDR3 nucleotides: TGTGCCAGCATTAGGCTGGGACTACGCCCCCCCGGGGAGCTGTTTTTT. Amino acid sequence: CASIRLGLRPPGELFF.

The V call is TRBV25-1, the J call TRBJ2-5, with D possibly being TRBD2 (5 bases). V was cut by 6 bases and J by 5 bases, with 10 bases left in between. From germline, CDR1 is MGHDK and CDR2 SYGVNS. The CDR3 totals 12 residues. This CDR3 is CASRGSSETQYF. CDR3 DNA: TGTGCCAGCAGGGGGAGTTCTGAGACCCAGTACTTC.

The J gene is TRBJ2-3, the V gene TRBV7-2; 7 bases match TRBD1. J gave up 4 bases and V 4 bases, and 5 bases lay outside the gene matches. CDR3 length: 14 amino acids. Germline V gene lookup returns CDR1 SGHTA and CDR2 FQGNSA. CDR3 in DNA: TGTGCCAGCAGCTCCGACAGGGCCCCAGATACGCAGTATTTT. Translating it yields CASSSDRAPDTQYF.

V gene TRBV19 combines with J gene TRBJ2-7, with TRBD2 matching 13 bases. This CDR3 region has 16 residues. Germline V gene lookup returns CDR1 LNHDA and CDR2 SQIVND (reference sequence). J gave up 3 bases and V 5 bases, and 7 bases lay outside the gene matches. DNA of the CDR3: TGTGCCAGTAGTCCTCGGACTAGCGGGAGAAACTACGAGCAGTACTTC. Translating it yields CASSPRTSGRNYEQYF.

This clonotype appeared a few times. The chain recombines TRBV20-1 with TRBJ2-7, with D perhaps matching TRBD1 or TRBD2 (5 bases each). Germline CDR1 and CDR2: DFQATT and SNEGSKA (reference sequence). The V and J ends lost 6 bases and 5 bases respectively, with 20 bases between them. This CDR3 has 14 residues. CDR3 sequence: CSARPGPRRDEQYF. The DNA for the CDR3 is TGCAGTGCCAGACCGGGACCTCGGCGGGACGAGCAGTACTTC.

The chain has TRBV28 and TRBJ2-3, with D unclear. The ends were cut back, 3 bases at V and 2 bases at J, with 12 bases in the middle. CDR3 length: 15 residues. Germline loops: CDR1 MDHEN, CDR2 SYDVKM. CDR3 sequence reads: CASSFWPPITDTQYF. The CDR3 DNA follows: TGTGCCAGCAGTTTTTGGCCTCCTATCACAGATACGCAGTATTTT.

This clonotype occurred many times. The chain is built from TRBV7-2 and TRBJ2-7; D is unclear. This CDR3 has 13 amino acids. V shed 5 bases and J shed 3 bases, with 11 bases lying between them. CDR1 is SGHTA, CDR2 FQGNSA, per germline. The CDR3, as DNA: TGTGCCAGCAGCCTGGACCGATTCTACGAGCAGTACTTC. As protein: CASSLDRFYEQYF.

This clonotype came up a few times. The rearrangement joins TRBV20-1 to TRBJ2-1; tentative D call: TRBD2 (5 bases). Trimming shortened V by 5 bases and J by 4 bases, and 12 bases separated the two germline ends. Germline values: CDR1 DFQATT, CDR2 SNEGSKA (reference sequence). This CDR3 spans 13 amino acids. CDR3 residues: CSAPPGLYNEQFF. In nucleotides, the CDR3 is TGCAGTGCTCCGCCTGGACTGTACAATGAGCAGTTCTTC.

This clonotype turned up a few times. The V gene is TRBV12-3 or TRBV12-4, the J gene TRBJ1-5; TRBD1 might be the D (6 bases). Trimming removed 6 bases from V and 1 base from J, with 16 bases in between. The CDR3 contains 16 residues. CDR3 nucleotides: TGTGCCAGCAGCCCGAGGCGGGGGCCAAGCAATCAGCCCCAGCATTTT. Encoded protein: CASSPRRGPSNQPQHF.

The genes are TRBV18 and TRBJ2-1; TRBD1 matches at 7 bases. Germline V gene data show CDR1 as KGHSH and CDR2 as LQKENI. V lost 5 bases, J lost 0 bases, and 4 bases stayed unmatched. The CDR3 is 15 amino acids. Here the CDR3 reads CASSVTGPSYNEQFF. In DNA form, the CDR3 reads TGTGCCAGCTCAGTGACAGGGCCCTCCTACAATGAGCAGTTCTTC.

This clonotype has more than one count but fewer than ten. The rearrangement links TRBV7-2 to TRBJ2-5, with TRBD2 matching over 11 bases. Unmatched junction bases numbered 11, after V lost 3 bases and J lost 5 bases. The V gene's germline CDR1 is SGHTA and CDR2 FQGNSA. CDR3 length: 17 amino acids. DNA of the CDR3: TGTGCCAGCAGCTTCCTACTAGCGGGAGTAGGAAGTGAGACCCAGTACTTC. The encoded protein is CASSFLLAGVGSETQYF.

This clonotype has only a few counts. The chain has TRBV4-1 and TRBJ2-1; D tentatively fits TRBD1 or TRBD2 (5 bases each). The CDR3 extends over 18 amino acids. V dropped 4 bases and J dropped 0 bases, with 19 bases sitting between them. Germline V gene sequence: CDR1 MGHRA, CDR2 YSYEKL. This chain's CDR3 is CASSPPGRGASSYNEQFF. The CDR3 nucleotides read TGCGCCAGCAGCCCCCCGGGGCGAGGGGCAAGCTCCTACAATGAGCAGTTCTTC.

The V and J genes are TRBV12-3 or TRBV12-4 and TRBJ2-7; 7 nucleotides agree with TRBD2. The CDR3 is 14 residues long. V lost 3 bases to trimming and J lost 3 bases; unmatched junction nucleotides: 5. As DNA, the CDR3 is TGTGCCAGCAGTTTTAGCCGCGGGAGCTACGAGCAGTACTTC. Protein sequence: CASSFSRGSYEQYF.

The gene calls are TRBV6-2 or TRBV6-3 and TRBJ1-1; TRBD1 is a possible D gene (5 bases). The CDR3 has 15 amino acids. Germline values: CDR1 MNHEY, CDR2 SVGEGT. Trimming removed 0 bases at V and 1 base at J, with 9 bases between. The CDR3 region is CASSYSGDWNTEAFF. CDR3 coding DNA: TGTGCCAGCAGTTACTCGGGGGATTGGAACACTGAAGCTTTCTTT.

This clonotype was counted ten times or more. CDR3 amino acids: CASSPRAIPWDEQYF. CDR3 DNA sequence: TGTGCCAGCAGCCCTCGGGCCATACCTTGGGACGAGCAGTACTTC. The chain couples TRBV7-2 to TRBJ2-7, with D hard to call. The length of the CDR3 is 15 residues. V lost 5 bases to trimming and J lost 5 bases, with 19 bases between them. Germline V gene data show CDR1 as SGHTA and CDR2 as FQGNSA.

This clonotype was detected a few times. J is TRBJ1-5 and V is TRBV20-1, with D possibly matching TRBD1 (5 bases). Germline V gives CDR1 DFQATT, CDR2 SNEGSKA (reference sequence). The V and J ends lost 4 bases and 0 bases respectively, with 7 bases between them. The CDR3 runs 13 residues. The CDR3 spells CSATGSSNQPQHF. The CDR3, as DNA: TGCAGTGCTACAGGGAGTAGCAATCAGCCCCAGCATTTT.

This clonotype was found a few times. J is TRBJ2-4 and V is TRBV6-1, with D maybe TRBD1 (7 bases). Germline-derived CDR1 and CDR2 are MNHNS and SASEGT. This CDR3 has 19 residues. Trimming pared 5 bases from V and 0 bases from J, leaving 23 bases between. The CDR3 spells CASSTSRGARRLAKNIQYF. CDR3 in DNA: TGTGCCAGCAGTACCTCCAGGGGGGCCCGCCGCCTAGCCAAAAACATTCAGTACTTC.

The CDR3 here is CASSLGRGQENQPQHF. Written as DNA, the CDR3 is TGTGCCAGCAGCCTGGGCCGGGGACAGGAGAATCAGCCCCAGCATTTT. V is TRBV7-2 and J is TRBJ1-5, with 8 bases lining up with TRBD1. Trimming cost V 5 bases and J 4 bases; bases outside gene matches: 10. Germline V gene sequence: CDR1 SGHTA, CDR2 FQGNSA. The CDR3 is 16 amino acids.

This clonotype was counted only a few times. One end of the junction varies from germline; a read error may be responsible. V and J are TRBV20-1 and TRBJ1-6; D perhaps matches TRBD1 (6 bases). The germline V gene has CDR1 DFQATT and CDR2 SNEGSKA (reference sequence). CDR3 length: 13 residues. CDR3 amino acids: CSTGSSYNSPLHF. In nucleotides, the CDR3 is TGTTCCACAGGGAGCTCCTATAATTCACCCCTCCACTTT.

This clonotype was detected only a few times. V gene TRBV10-1 combines with J gene TRBJ2-5; D gene unclear. V was shortened by 3 bases and J by 5 bases, with 10 bases between the two germline ends. The CDR3 length is 13 residues. CDR1 and CDR2 from the germline V gene are WNHNN and SYGVQD (reference sequence). The chain's CDR3 is CASSDPTLETQYF. The CDR3 coding sequence is TGCGCCAGCAGTGATCCAACTCTTGAGACCCAGTACTTC.

This clonotype was detected only a few times. This chain uses TRBV24-1 with TRBJ2-3; 10 nucleotides line up with TRBD1. V was pared by 9 bases and J by 3 bases, with 8 bases of the junction left unmatched. The germline V gene has CDR1 KGHDR and CDR2 SFDVKD. The CDR3 is 15 residues long. CDR3 amino acids: CATSTGTGATDTQYF. The CDR3 nucleotides are TGTGCCACCTCGACCGGGACAGGGGCGACAGATACGCAGTATTTT.

This clonotype has more than one count but fewer than ten. V is TRBV6-2 or TRBV6-3 and J is TRBJ1-5; weak D call: TRBD1 (5 bases). Germline lookup yields CDR1 MNHEY and CDR2 SVGEGT. CDR3 size: 15 residues. The V end was cut by 2 bases, the J end by 1 base, with 9 bases between. The CDR3 region has the DNA TGTGCCAGCAGTTACGCAGGGAGAAGCAATCAGCCCCAGCATTTT. Translation: CASSYAGRSNQPQHF.

This clonotype has just a few counts. J is TRBJ1-2 and V is TRBV10-3; tentatively, D is TRBD1 (5 bases). Per the germline V gene, CDR1 is ENHRY and CDR2 is SYGVKD. The CDR3 extends over 15 amino acids. V lost 10 bases, J lost 3 bases, and 21 bases lay in between. The CDR3, as DNA: TGTGCCACCAGATCAGGACGGGGCGGGTACTATGGCTACACCTTC. Its translation is CATRSGRGGYYGYTF.

This clonotype was observed a few times. The gene calls are TRBV12-3 or TRBV12-4 and TRBJ2-3; weak D call: TRBD2 (6 bases). With 5 bases removed from V and 2 bases from J, the gap between germline ends came to 17 bases. The CDR3 totals 16 residues. The CDR3 spells CASSLTGTLNTDTQYF. The CDR3 region has the DNA TGTGCCAGCAGTCTAACCGGGACTTTAAACACAGATACGCAGTATTTT.

The chain employs TRBV10-3 and TRBJ2-7; perhaps TRBD2 as D (6 bases). Deletions cut 6 bases from V and 5 bases from J, with 17 bases between. CDR3 length: 14 residues. Germline V gene data show CDR1 as ENHRY and CDR2 as SYGVKD. The chain's CDR3 is CAIRRGAGKHEQYF. The CDR3 region has the DNA TGTGCCATCAGGAGGGGCGCGGGAAAACACGAGCAGTACTTC.

This clonotype was seen more than once but under ten times. V is TRBV20-1 and J is TRBJ2-7; TRBD2 aligns across 16 bases. The CDR3 is made up of 17 amino acids. Germline-derived CDR1 and CDR2 are DFQATT and SNEGSKA (reference sequence). The V and J ends lost 3 bases and 4 bases, in that order; junction bases with no gene match: 9. The CDR3: CSARGGLAGGIGYEQYF. As DNA, the CDR3 is TGCAGTGCTAGGGGGGGACTAGCGGGAGGGATAGGTTACGAGCAGTACTTC.

CDR3 sequence: CASTLRGGQEAFF. CDR3 in DNA: TGTGCCAGCACCCTCAGGGGAGGACAGGAAGCTTTCTTT. The chain uses TRBV12-3 or TRBV12-4 and TRBJ1-1, with a tentative D call TRBD1 (6 bases). The CDR3 loop spans 13 amino acids. The ends were cut back, 7 bases at V and 8 bases at J, with 17 bases in the middle.

This clonotype was detected only a few times. The J gene is TRBJ2-5, the V gene TRBV25-1; 9 bases map to TRBD2. V trimming: 2 bases; J trimming: 11 bases; junction bases outside the gene matches: 12. Germline CDR1 MGHDK, CDR2 SYGVNS. The CDR3 length is 15 residues. The CDR3 DNA sequence: TGTGCCAGCAGTGAAGTTCGCGGGAGGGTAGGGCGGCAGTACTTC. This gives the protein CASSEVRGRVGRQYF.

This clonotype was found a few times. V usage is TRBV7-6 and J usage is TRBJ1-1; D may be TRBD1 (5 bases). In germline, CDR1 is SGHVS, CDR2 FNYEAQ. Trimming removed 5 bases from V and 0 bases from J, with 13 bases in between. This CDR3 spans 15 amino acids. DNA of the CDR3: TGTGCCAGCAGCCCCGAGGGGATCATGAACACTGAAGCTTTCTTT. Translation gives CASSPEGIMNTEAFF.